A selection of T cell receptor beta chains follows, all from one sample in a study of blood T cell repertoires in COVID-19. The repertoire was sequenced with immunoSEQ multiplex PCR; TCRdb's copy has only in-frame clones and lacks some. The sample contains roughly 130,000 clones, about 80% of which appear only once. Sequencing was performed on peripheral blood. These TCRs come from a woman aged 80 or older with acute or convalescent COVID-19. The CDR3 runs from the conserved cysteine through the conserved F or W. The D gene is left open where the match is weak. Expanded clones are given a class, and other clones once, few, many or no size at all.

J	V	size	length	D	CDR3	DNA
TRBJ1-1	TRBV19	many	14	TRBD1	CASSTGQGITEAFF	TGTGCCAGTAGTACAGGACAGGGGATCACTGAAGCTTTCTTT
TRBJ1-2	TRBV12-3/TRBV12-4	.	13	TRBD1	CASSPGTGVIYTF	TGTGCCAGCAGTCCCGGGACAGGGGTAATCTACACCTTC
TRBJ1-3	TRBV14	.	16	.	CASSQASWSSGNTIYF	TGTGCCAGCAGCCAAGCTTCCTGGAGCTCTGGAAACACCATATATTTT
TRBJ1-2	TRBV20-1	.	11	.	CSRTDNYGYTF	TGCAGTCGAACTGATAACTATGGCTACACCTTC
TRBJ1-1	TRBV6-5	.	15	TRBD1	CASSLTGTATGKAFF	TGTGCCAGCAGTCTTACCGGGACAGCGACGGGGAAAGCTTTCTTT
TRBJ1-1	TRBV6-2/TRBV6-3	once	16	.	CASSYWLVSRETEAFF	TGTGCCAGCAGTTACTGGTTGGTATCACGAGAGACTGAAGCTTTCTTT
TRBJ1-1	TRBV29-1	once	12	.	CSVDPGGAGAFF	TGCAGCGTTGACCCTGGGGGCGCCGGAGCTTTCTTT
TRBJ2-5	TRBV27	.	16	TRBD2	CASSYGAGGIQETQYF	TGTGCCAGCAGTTATGGGGCGGGGGGGATACAAGAGACCCAGTACTTC
TRBJ1-5	TRBV2	few	13	.	CASSDEGRQPQHF	TGTGCCAGCAGTGATGAGGGTCGTCAGCCCCAGCATTTT
TRBJ1-1	TRBV5-4	.	16	TRBD1	CASSARQGLGNTEAFF	TGTGCCAGCAGCGCTCGACAGGGGTTAGGGAACACTGAAGCTTTCTTT
TRBJ2-2	TRBV6-6	.	19	TRBD1	CASSRQPGTEYGVTGELFF	TGTGCCAGCAGTCGCCAACCCGGGACAGAGTACGGGGTCACCGGGGAGCTGTTTTTT
TRBJ2-4	TRBV4-1	.	16	.	CASSHRAGLAKNIQYF	TGCGCCAGCAGCCATAGGGCGGGACTAGCCAAAAACATTCAGTACTTC
TRBJ2-7	TRBV6-1	.	17	.	CASSEADRQFMAYEQYF	TGTGCCAGCAGTGAAGCCGATCGACAGTTTATGGCCTACGAGCAGTACTTC
TRBJ1-2	TRBV5-1	.	15	TRBD1	CASSLFDRGLGGYTF	TGCGCCAGCAGCTTGTTTGACAGGGGGCTAGGTGGCTACACCTTC
TRBJ1-3	TRBV6-6	.	15	.	CASSYNPGDGNTIYF	TGTGCCAGCAGTTACAATCCCGGGGATGGAAACACCATATATTTT
TRBJ1-1	TRBV3-1/TRBV3-2	.	20	.	CASSQFSPGLQGRSNTEAFF	TGTGCCAGCAGCCAATTTTCCCCGGGGTTACAGGGTAGGTCAAACACTGAAGCTTTCTTT
TRBJ2-1	TRBV12-5	.	17	.	CASGTNTGRSSYNEQFF	TGTGCTAGTGGCACCAATACAGGGCGAAGCTCCTACAATGAGCAGTTCTTC
TRBJ2-5	TRBV30	once	14	TRBD2	CAWRGLAGVKTQYF	TGTGCCTGGAGAGGTCTAGCGGGGGTTAAGACCCAGTACTTC
TRBJ2-3	TRBV7-3	.	15	TRBD1	CASSQGGTGLYTQYF	TGTGCCAGCAGCCAAGGGGGGACAGGGCTTTATACGCAGTATTTT
TRBJ2-4	TRBV2	.	16	TRBD2	CASSTGLAGGRNIQYF	TGTGCCAGCAGTACTGGACTAGCGGGGGGGCGAAACATTCAGTACTTC
TRBJ1-2	TRBV7-9	.	13	.	CASSLLQDYGYTF	TGTGCCAGCAGCTTACTACAGGACTATGGCTACACCTTC
TRBJ1-2	TRBV7-9	.	12	.	CASSAGGLGYTF	TGTGCCAGCAGCGCGGGCGGGCTTGGCTACACCTTC
TRBJ1-3	TRBV6-6	.	15	.	CASSSLFRSGNTIYF	TGTGCCAGCAGTTCTCTTTTTAGATCTGGAAACACCATATATTTT
TRBJ1-1	TRBV4-2	.	15	.	CASSHIDRVNTEAFF	TGTGCCAGCAGCCATATTGACAGAGTGAACACTGAAGCTTTCTTT
TRBJ2-3	TRBV27	.	14	TRBD1	CASKRQGATDTQYF	TGTGCCAGCAAGAGACAGGGTGCCACAGATACGCAGTATTTT
TRBJ2-3	TRBV13	few	15	.	CASSLVRLNTDTQYF	TGTGCCAGCAGCTTAGTCAGACTTAACACAGATACGCAGTATTTT
TRBJ1-1	TRBV5-4	.	16	.	CASSQSSRGFNTEAFF	TGTGCCAGCAGCCAATCTTCACGGGGTTTTAACACTGAAGCTTTCTTT
TRBJ1-5	TRBV11-2	.	13	.	CASSLGRGQPQHF	TGTGCCAGCAGCTTAGGAAGAGGTCAGCCCCAGCATTTT
TRBJ1-4	TRBV12-3/TRBV12-4	.	13	TRBD1	CASSRRQGDLLFF	TGTGCCAGCAGCAGGCGACAGGGGGACTTACTGTTTTTT
TRBJ1-4	TRBV20-1	.	15	TRBD1	CSASSAGQGNEKLFF	TGCAGTGCTAGTTCCGCAGGACAGGGTAATGAAAAACTGTTTTTT
TRBJ2-7	TRBV29-1	.	15	TRBD2	CSVETQASGTYEQYF	TGCAGCGTTGAAACCCAAGCTAGCGGCACCTACGAGCAGTACTTC
TRBJ1-1	TRBV15	.	14	.	CATSRDKSLGRAFF	TGTGCCACCAGCAGAGATAAGTCCCTCGGGAGAGCTTTCTTT
TRBJ2-6	TRBV18	once	15	.	CASSPQGTGANVLTF	TGTGCCAGCTCTCCCCAGGGGACCGGGGCCAACGTCCTGACTTTC
TRBJ1-4	TRBV10-3	.	14	.	CAIRQRGFNEKLFF	TGTGCCATCAGGCAGCGCGGGTTCAATGAAAAACTGTTTTTT
TRBJ1-5	TRBV5-8	.	15	.	CASSLGSGGVQPQHF	TGTGCCAGCAGCCTGGGGTCGGGGGGAGTGCAGCCCCAGCATTTT
TRBJ1-4	TRBV19	.	19	.	CASRTWGNRADITNEKLFF	TGTGCCAGTAGAACCTGGGGGAACAGGGCCGATATAACTAATGAAAAACTGTTTTTT
TRBJ2-1	TRBV7-9	.	14	.	CASSPTGIYNEQFF	TGTGCCAGCAGCCCCACAGGGATATACAATGAGCAGTTCTTC
TRBJ2-3	TRBV5-1	once	13	.	CASGGQTTDTQYF	TGCGCCAGCGGCGGACAGACCACAGATACGCAGTATTTT
TRBJ2-5	TRBV5-8	.	16	.	CASSYGYRGGQETQYF	TGTGCCAGCAGCTACGGCTACAGGGGAGGCCAAGAGACCCAGTACTTC
TRBJ1-1	TRBV23-1	.	14	.	CASSPDIHLPRAFF	TGCGCCAGCAGTCCTGACATTCACCTCCCTCGAGCTTTCTTT
TRBJ1-5	TRBV3-1/TRBV3-2	.	13	.	CASSQDGSQPQHF	TGTGCCAGCAGCCAAGATGGGAGTCAGCCCCAGCATTTT
TRBJ1-2	TRBV2	few	16	.	CASSEALQGRSGGYTF	TGTGCCAGCAGTGAAGCGCTGCAGGGCCGATCCGGAGGCTACACCTTC
TRBJ1-5	TRBV4-2	.	16	.	CASSQGTANSNQPQHF	TGTGCCAGCAGCCAAGGGACAGCTAATAGCAATCAGCCCCAGCATTTT
TRBJ1-1	TRBV15	.	19	.	CATSRDPGEGTRRNTEAFF	TGTGCCACCAGCAGAGATCCTGGGGAGGGTACGAGGAGGAACACTGAAGCTTTCTTT
TRBJ2-7	TRBV2	.	14	.	CASRRLVEPLEQYF	TGTGCCAGCAGAAGACTAGTGGAGCCCCTCGAGCAGTACTTC